The 12 T cell receptor beta chains listed next were all sequenced from one sample in a study of blood T cell repertoires in COVID-19. This table comes from immunoSEQ multiplex PCR, and its TCRdb copy is limited to in-frame clones, with some not included. The sample has more than 85,000 clones, about three quarters seen once. Sequenced input: peripheral blood. These receptors all stem from a human donor in a cohort sampled during active or convalescent COVID-19.

This sequence joins TRBV23-1 and TRBJ2-7; D unclear. TRBV23-1 is treated as an ORF (open reading frame) with a function not yet certain. The CDR3 loop spans 16 amino acids. Deletions cut 0 bases from V and 0 bases from J, with 12 bases between. CDR3 DNA sequence: TGCGCCAGCAGTCAATCCGGCCGATCGGGCTCCTACGAGCAGTACTTC. It encodes CASSQSGRSGSYEQYF.

This clone was seen more than once but under ten times. The gene calls are TRBV30 and TRBJ1-2; D gene unclear. The CDR3 has 11 residues. V lost 4 bases to trimming and J lost 2 bases, with 5 bases between them. Germline values: CDR1 GTSNPN, CDR2 SVGIG (reference sequence). The CDR3 nucleotides are TGTGCCTGGACAGCGAACTATGGCTACACCTTC. Amino acid sequence: CAWTANYGYTF.

The chain carries TRBV19 and TRBJ2-5; the match to TRBD2 covers 7 bases. The V segment lost 0 bases and the J segment 1 base; nucleotides outside the gene matches: 8. The V gene's germline CDR1 is LNHDA and CDR2 SQIVND (reference sequence). The CDR3 totals 17 residues. The CDR3 bases are TGTGCCAGTAGTATAGAGGGGAGGGGCCTAATCCAAGAGACCCAGTACTTC. It codes for CASSIEGRGLIQETQYF.

This clone appeared a single time. V and J are TRBV7-2 and TRBJ2-5; 10 bases fit TRBD2. Germline V gives CDR1 SGHTA, CDR2 FQGNSA. This CDR3 has 13 amino acids. The J segment lost 6 bases and the V segment lost 7 bases, leaving 5 bases of the junction unmatched. The CDR3 spells CASIAGGVKTQYF. CDR3 nucleotides: TGTGCCAGCATAGCGGGAGGCGTGAAGACCCAGTACTTC.

The V gene is TRBV5-6, the J gene TRBJ2-3, with 7 bases aligning to TRBD2. CDR1 and CDR2 from the germline V gene are SGHDT and YYEEEE. This CDR3 contains 14 residues. Trimming cost V 4 bases and J 2 bases; bases outside gene matches: 4. The chain's CDR3 is CASSRAGTTDTQYF. As DNA, the CDR3 is TGTGCCAGCAGCCGAGCGGGAACCACAGATACGCAGTATTTT.

The chain employs TRBV24-1 and TRBJ1-2; maybe TRBD1 (6 bases). Looked up from germline, CDR1 is KGHDR and CDR2 is SFDVKD. The CDR3 is 18 residues long. Trimming left V 5 bases short and J 0 bases short, with 21 bases between. The CDR3 spells CATSGPIRDTEANYGYTF. CDR3 DNA: TGTGCCACCAGTGGTCCGATCCGGGACACCGAAGCTAACTATGGCTACACCTTC.

The rearrangement joins TRBV28 to TRBJ2-3, with TRBD2 matching 8 bases. The CDR3 covers 15 residues. Germline V CDR1 and CDR2: MDHEN, SYDVKM. V dropped 4 bases and J dropped 7; count of bases not matched to a gene: 10. Here the CDR3 reads CASSSTAGERHTQYF. CDR3 in DNA: TGTGCCAGCAGTTCAACAGCGGGAGAACGACATACGCAGTATTTT.

The J gene is TRBJ1-5, the V gene TRBV6-2 or TRBV6-3, with TRBD1 matching 8 bases. The CDR3 loop spans 18 amino acids. Germline V lookup: CDR1 MNHEY, CDR2 SVGEGT. The trim removed 0 bases at V and 4 bases at J, leaving 11 bases unmatched. CDR3 DNA sequence: TGTGCCAGCAGTTACTCGTACAGGGGGAGTAGGAGGAATCAGCCCCAGCATTTT. Residues: CASSYSYRGSRRNQPQHF.

The rearrangement links TRBV30 to TRBJ2-7; possible D gene TRBD1, 5 bases. Trimming stripped 2 bases from V and 3 bases from J, with 8 bases between. CDR1 is GTSNPN, CDR2 SVGIG, per germline (reference sequence). The CDR3 runs 12 residues. The CDR3 nucleotides are TGTGCCTGGAGTCGGCAGGGCTACGAGCAGTACTTC. Its translation is CAWSRQGYEQYF.

J is TRBJ2-5 and V is TRBV4-3, with 9 bases lining up with TRBD2. CDR3 size: 18 residues. V trimming: 1 base; J trimming: 4 bases; junction bases outside the gene matches: 13. The V gene's germline CDR1 is LGHNA and CDR2 YSLEER. Written as DNA, the CDR3 is TGCGCCAGCAGCCAAGTGGGGAGACTAGCGGCGGGAGGAGAGACCCAGTACTTC. This sequence encodes CASSQVGRLAAGGETQYF.

This chain joins TRBV11-2 and TRBJ1-6; tentative D call: TRBD1 (6 bases). CDR1 and CDR2 from the germline V gene are SGHAT and FQNNGV. V was clipped by 2 bases and J by 8 bases, with 10 bases between them. This CDR3 contains 14 residues. DNA for the CDR3: TGTGCCAGCAGCTTATCCAGGGGCCATTCACCCCTCCACTTT. This gives the protein CASSLSRGHSPLHF.

This clone has a handful of counts. V gene TRBV7-2 combines with J gene TRBJ2-1, with 9 positions matching TRBD2. V trimming: 5 bases; J trimming: 9 bases; junction bases outside the gene matches: 5. The germline V gene has CDR1 SGHTA and CDR2 FQGNSA. This CDR3 contains 13 residues. The CDR3 nucleotides read TGTGCCAGCAGCCTCAGACTAGCGGCTGAGCAGTTCTTC. Its protein is CASSLRLAAEQFF.